This T cell receptor beta chain was profiled in a study of blood T cell repertoires in COVID-19. Study as a whole: Sites across the United States, Italy and Spain contributed samples from acute and convalescent COVID-19. Nucleic acid was either cDNA or gDNA, and it came from T cells, B-cell-depleted T cells, or PBMCs.

Source study methods: Amplification with reference gene primers provided the estimates of nucleated cell counts. Here immunoSEQ multiplex PCR was the method, and the copy in TCRdb shows in-frame clones only, minus some. From that table come the V and J calls and clone size; the DNA was used to work out D and trimming. The table records about 300,000 clones, around 89% of them present only once. This clone was seen a single time. The CDR3 length is 14 residues. Germline-derived CDR1 and CDR2 are MNHNY and SVGAGI (reference sequence). Trimming stripped 11 bases from V and 0 bases from J, with 15 bases between.

The sample comprised peripheral blood. This TCR derives from a woman in her twenties or thirties who had recovered from COVID-19. This chain uses TRBV6-6 with TRBJ2-3, with D possibly TRBD1 on 6 matching bases. The DNA of the CDR3 is TGTGCCGGTCAGGCCCAGGGGAGCACAGATACGCAGTATTTT. This sequence encodes CAGQAQGSTDTQYF.